The next 18 T cell receptor beta chains were all read from a single sample in a study of low-dose radiotherapy and immunotherapy resistance in tumors. Documented time point: before trial treatment. Alpha and beta chains were covered, as first-strand cDNA relied on TRAV- and TRBV-specific primers. A roughly 20-cycle PCR with a constant-region primer and V-primer adapter amplified TCRs. TCRdb used MiXCR to reprocess the reads, holding one entry per CDR3 protein. This sample has 55,000 to 70,000 distinct CDR3 sequences, with around 27% found just once. This sample comprised PBMCs, obtained before treatment. These receptors came from a male donor with prostate cancer.

This clonotype was picked up many times. This sequence joins TRBV5-6 and TRBJ2-7, with D perhaps given as TRBD1 or TRBD2 (5 bases each). V was trimmed by 2 bases and J by 3 bases, leaving 15 bases between them. Germline CDR1 and CDR2: SGHDT and YYEEEE. The CDR3 spans 15 residues. Here the CDR3 DNA reads TGTGCCAGCAGCTTCGTCGCAGGGACCCTCTACGAGCAGTACTTC. This encodes CASSFVAGTLYEQYF.

In regard to this clonotype: A far larger clone is one nucleotide away, so this likely arose from a read error. The chain carries TRBV28 and TRBJ2-7, with D perhaps matching TRBD1 (5 bases). This CDR3 spans 13 amino acids. Between the trimmed V and J ends, which lost 7 bases and 7 bases, there was a span of 17 bases. In germline, CDR1 is MDHEN, CDR2 SYDVKM. The CDR3 bases are TGTGCCAGCATCGAAGGCAGGGCAAGTGAGCAGTACTTC. Residues: CASIEGRASEQYF.

This clonotype has only a few counts. The J gene is TRBJ2-5, the V gene TRBV5-4; 10 bases map to TRBD1. The CDR3 is made up of 14 amino acids. CDR1 is SGHNT, CDR2 YYREEE, per germline (reference sequence). J lost 2 bases, V lost 4 bases, and 2 bases had no gene match. In nucleotides, the CDR3 is TGTGCCAGCAGCAGGGGACAGGGGCAAGAGACCCAGTACTTC. Its translation: CASSRGQGQETQYF.

This clonotype was recorded many times. This rearrangement joins TRBV11-2 to TRBJ2-1, with 8 positions matching TRBD2. V lost 4 bases to trimming and J lost 7 bases; unmatched junction nucleotides: 6. The germline V gene encodes CDR1 SGHAT and CDR2 FQNNGV. CDR3 length: 14 amino acids. CDR3 amino acids: CASSSPRGGNEQFF. CDR3 sequence (DNA): TGTGCCAGCAGCTCCCCTCGGGGGGGAAATGAGCAGTTCTTC.

The chain uses TRBV2 and TRBJ2-1; 7 bases agree with TRBD1. This CDR3 has 15 residues. The germline gives CDR1 SNHLY, CDR2 FYNNEI. Trimming removed 2 bases from V and 5 bases from J; junction bases left unmatched: 6. CDR3: CASSETRGTNNEQFF. The CDR3 DNA follows: TGTGCCAGCAGTGAAACCAGGGGGACCAACAATGAGCAGTTCTTC.

The CDR3 DNA follows: TGCGCCAGCAGTTCTGGGGCCCGAGGAACTGAAGCTTTCTTT. Translated, it gives CASSSGARGTEAFF. The chain uses TRBV5-1 and TRBJ1-1; tentatively, D is TRBD1 (5 bases). Germline V lookup: CDR1 SGHRS, CDR2 YFSETQ. Trimming pared 5 bases from V and 5 bases from J, leaving 16 bases between. This CDR3 region has 14 residues.

CDR3 residues: CASSLSVGANGELFF. Here the CDR3 DNA reads TGTGCCAGCAGTTTATCGGTAGGGGCGAACGGGGAGCTGTTTTTT. The chain employs TRBV28 and TRBJ2-2, with D perhaps matching TRBD1 (5 bases). V was trimmed by 1 base and J by 7 bases, leaving 13 bases between them. The CDR3 extends over 15 amino acids. Germline CDR1 is MDHEN and CDR2 is SYDVKM.

CDR3: CASSPPPGTSGGVVNEQFF. CDR3 coding DNA: TGTGCCAGCTCGCCCCCGCCCGGGACTAGCGGGGGGGTTGTGAATGAGCAGTTCTTC. The chain carries TRBV25-1 and TRBJ2-1; 16 bases agree with TRBD2. Germline V gene data show CDR1 as MGHDK and CDR2 as SYGVNS. The length of the CDR3 is 19 residues. The ends lost 8 bases at V and 7 bases at J; junction bases unmatched: 17.

This clonotype was seen repeatedly, ten times or more. The CDR3 region is CAWSLSGRAYEQYF. The CDR3 nucleotides read TGTGCCTGGAGCCTGAGCGGGAGGGCCTACGAGCAGTACTTC. This chain uses TRBV30 with TRBJ2-7; the match to TRBD2 covers 10 bases. Trimming cost V 3 bases and J 2 bases; bases outside gene matches: 4. Germline assignment: CDR1 GTSNPN and CDR2 SVGIG (reference sequence). This CDR3 has 14 amino acids. The whole variable domain, remainder taken from reference TRBV30 and TRBJ2-7, is SQTIHQWPATLVQPVGSPLSLECTVEGTSNPNLYWYRQAAGRGLQLLFYSVGIGQISSEVPQNLSASRPQDRQFILSSKKLLLSDSGFYLCAWSLSGRAYEQYFGPGTRLTVT.

This clonotype was recorded at least ten times. The CDR3 loop is CSVETQGSPYEQYF. CDR3 coding DNA: TGCAGCGTTGAGACACAGGGGTCTCCCTACGAGCAGTACTTC. The chain is built from TRBV29-1 and TRBJ2-7; 7 bases are a match to TRBD1. This CDR3 contains 14 residues. CDR1 SQVTM and CDR2 ANQGSEA come from the germline V gene. J was trimmed by 2 bases and V by 3 bases; bases with no gene match: 7.

The chain links TRBV7-6 to TRBJ2-5; 11 bases fit TRBD2. Germline CDR1 and CDR2: SGHVS and FNYEAQ. V lost 5 bases and J lost 0; bases outside the gene matches: 5. The CDR3 consists of 16 residues. DNA of the CDR3: TGTGCCAGCAGCCCCGGGACTAGCGGTTACCAAGAGACCCAGTACTTC. Encoded protein: CASSPGTSGYQETQYF.

The table lists this clonotype with many counts. CDR3 amino acids: CASSNLGTVYEQYF. DNA of the CDR3: TGTGCCAGCAGCAACCTCGGGACAGTCTACGAGCAGTACTTC. This chain links TRBV11-2 with TRBJ2-7, with TRBD1 identical over 7 bases. Germline V CDR1 and CDR2: SGHAT, FQNNGV. The CDR3 spans 14 residues. The V and J ends lost 5 bases and 3 bases, in that order; junction bases with no gene match: 7.

There are many counts of this clonotype. V is TRBV6-2 or TRBV6-3 and J is TRBJ1-1; D is uncertain. Germline CDR1 MNHEY, CDR2 SVGEGT. V lost 4 bases, J lost 0 bases, and 6 bases lay in between. This CDR3 is built from 13 residues. The CDR3 loop reads CASSLSMNTEAFF. In nucleotides, the CDR3 is TGTGCCAGCAGTTTGTCCATGAACACTGAAGCTTTCTTT.

As regards this clonotype: One base separates it from a far larger clone, so it is likely a read error. V usage is TRBV19 and J usage is TRBJ2-4; 10 nucleotides match TRBD2. The CDR3 loop spans 14 amino acids. Germline loops: CDR1 LNHDA, CDR2 SQIVND (reference sequence). The V gene end was trimmed by 5 bases and the J gene end by 13 bases; junction bases not matched to a gene: 11. In nucleotides, the CDR3 is TGTGCCAGTAGTCCTCTAGCGGGAGAACCTGGGCAGTACTTC. Translating it yields CASSPLAGEPGQYF.

This clonotype was counted at least ten times. The J gene is TRBJ2-1, the V gene TRBV4-2; weak D call: TRBD2 (5 bases). Trimming took off 1 base at V and 9 bases at J, with 13 bases between the two ends. The V gene's germline CDR1 is LGHNA and CDR2 YNFKEQ. This CDR3 comprises 14 residues. The CDR3 protein is CASSQGSGASEQFF. The DNA for the CDR3 is TGTGCCAGCAGCCAAGGAAGCGGAGCGTCTGAGCAGTTCTTC.

This clonotype was detected a few times. The chain couples TRBV28 to TRBJ2-3; 7 nucleotides line up with TRBD2. In germline, CDR1 is MDHEN, CDR2 SYDVKM. The CDR3 consists of 15 residues. The junction had 10 bases not matched to a gene; V was cut back by 9 bases and J by 1 base. DNA for the CDR3: TGTGCCAGTACCTCCCGGGGGGATGGCACAGATACGCAGTATTTT. This gives the protein CASTSRGDGTDTQYF. Looking up the rest from reference TRBV28 and TRBJ2-3 gives the full variable domain: DVKVTQSSRYLVKRTGEKVFLECVQDMDHENMFWYRQDPGLGLRLIYFSYDVKMKEKGDIPEGYSVSREKKERFSLILESASTNQTSMYLCASTSRGDGTDTQYFGPGTRLTVL.

The rearrangement joins TRBV28 to TRBJ1-6; no reliable D call. Germline loops: CDR1 MDHEN, CDR2 SYDVKM. Trimming shortened V by 6 bases and J by 9 bases, and 21 bases separated the two germline ends. There are 16 residues in the CDR3. The CDR3 DNA follows: TGTGCCAGCAGGTACCGGGTGGCCACTCTCGGTTCACCCCTCCACTTT. Protein product: CASRYRVATLGSPLHF.

The chain uses TRBV12-3 or TRBV12-4 and TRBJ1-5; a possible D gene is TRBD1 (5 bases). The V gene lost 5 bases and the J gene lost 2 bases, with 13 bases spanning the gap. The CDR3 covers 15 residues. The CDR3 here is CASSGASGGNQPQHF. As DNA, the CDR3 is TGTGCCAGCAGTGGGGCGTCGGGAGGCAATCAGCCCCAGCATTTT.